Here is one T cell receptor (beta chain) with its context. RNA totalling roughly 0.45 to 1 ug underwent reverse transcription with random hexamers. Each CDR3 protein gets one entry after TCRdb re-called the immunoSEQ multiplex PCR reads with MiXCR. This table has 90,000 to 110,000 distinct CDR3 sequences, less than 97% appearing once. CDR1 is SQVTM, CDR2 ANQGSEA, per germline. Trimming cost V 2 bases and J 5 bases, with 9 bases left between them. This CDR3 comprises 12 residues. CD8+ and CD4+ T cells circulating in blood were sequenced for TCR beta. This entry comes from a study of CD8 T cells in Susac syndrome.

Sequences were obtained from CD4+ T cells from PBMCs. The sequence was obtained from a human donor in good health. The chain links TRBV29-1 to TRBJ1-1, with D tentatively TRBD1 (5 bases). The CDR3 sequence is CSVEQGKTEAFF. CDR3 sequence (DNA): TGCAGCGTTGAACAGGGCAAAACTGAAGCTTTCTTT.